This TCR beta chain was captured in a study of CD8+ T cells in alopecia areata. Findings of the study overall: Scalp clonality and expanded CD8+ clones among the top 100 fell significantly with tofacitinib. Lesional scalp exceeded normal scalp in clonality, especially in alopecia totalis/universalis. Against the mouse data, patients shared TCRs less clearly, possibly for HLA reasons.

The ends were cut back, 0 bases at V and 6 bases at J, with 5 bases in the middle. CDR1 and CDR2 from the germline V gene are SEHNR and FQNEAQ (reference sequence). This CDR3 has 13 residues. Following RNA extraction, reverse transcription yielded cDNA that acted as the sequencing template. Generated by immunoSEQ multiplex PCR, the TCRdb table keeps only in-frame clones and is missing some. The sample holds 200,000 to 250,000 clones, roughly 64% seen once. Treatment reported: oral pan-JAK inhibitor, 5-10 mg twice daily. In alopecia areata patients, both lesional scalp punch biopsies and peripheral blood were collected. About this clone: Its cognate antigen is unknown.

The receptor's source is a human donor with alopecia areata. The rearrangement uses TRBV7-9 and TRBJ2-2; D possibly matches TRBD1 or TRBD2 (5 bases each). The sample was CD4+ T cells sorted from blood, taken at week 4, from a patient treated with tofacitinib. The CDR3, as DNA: TGTGCCAGCAGCTTAGCGGGGGCCGGGGAGCTGTTTTTT. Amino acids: CASSLAGAGELFF.